Only a few counts were recorded for the clone carrying this TCR beta chain. The germline V gene has CDR1 SQVTM and CDR2 ANQGSEA. The CDR3 contains 13 residues. Trimming took off 3 bases at V and 4 bases at J, with 9 bases between the two ends. TCRdb redid the calling of the 5' RACE reads with MiXCR, one entry per CDR3 protein. The table records under 35,000 distinct CDR3 sequences, approximately 25% of them present only once. This chain uses TRBV29-1 with TRBJ2-2, with D perhaps TRBD2 (5 bases). Sequencing was done on a sample of memory CD4+ T cells sorted from blood. Subset in this sample: memory CD4+ T cells, CD4+CD45RO+CD25-. The receptor comes from a female donor with breast cancer. CDR3 region: CSVDWESTGELFF. CDR3 coding DNA: TGCAGCGTTGACTGGGAGAGCACCGGGGAGCTGTTTTTT.